The source of this T cell receptor (beta chain) is a study of vaccination and CD4 T cells after COVID-19. Whole-study context: Stimulation of cells relied on overlapping spike peptides derived from SARS-CoV-2, HCoV-NL63, HCoV-OC43 and HCoV-229E.

Deletions cut 1 base from V and 7 bases from J, with 4 bases between. CDR1 and CDR2 from the germline V gene are SNHLY and FYNNEI. The CDR3 sequence is 11 residues long. Stated treatment: approximately 9-day PBMC culture with coronavirus spike peptide pools or control peptides (ViraFEST assay). Sequencing of DNA taken from cultured CD4+ T cells relied on the Oncomine TCR Beta short-read assay. TCRdb passed the PCR reads through MiXCR, listing each CDR3 protein once. The table has nearly 15,000 distinct CDR3 sequences, less than 30% seen once; the top ten hold under 30%. This clonotype was seen only a few times. Its target is not known.

The chain couples TRBV2 to TRBJ1-1, with unresolved D. The sequence derives from a human donor with COVID-19. The sequenced sample was cultured CD4+ T cells from blood. The DNA for the CDR3 is TGTGCCAGCAGTGAAGTCCGTGAAGCTTTCTTT. Amino acid sequence: CASSEVREAFF.